This T cell receptor beta chain was sequenced in a study of shared clonotypes between healthy human individuals. Study-level information: CD8 memory received one plate per donor, CD8 naive two, CD4 memory three and CD4 naive three.

Assay used: immunoSEQ multiplex PCR; TCRdb lists only in-frame clones, some missing. The sample gives fewer than 200,000 clones, 90% to 95% of which show up once; about 0.07% is in the top ten. Trimming took 1 base from V and 5 from J; bases not matched to a gene: 4. The CDR3 has 16 residues. Germline CDR1 and CDR2: MGHRA and YSYEKL. J is TRBJ2-7 and V is TRBV4-1, with TRBD2 identical over 14 bases. The sequenced material came from naive CD4+ T cells sorted from blood. Sample subset: CD45RA+ positively selected. This receptor was identified in a woman in her twenties or thirties in good health. Here the CDR3 reads CASSQAGTSGRHEQYF. CDR3 bases: TGCGCCAGCAGCCAAGCTGGGACTAGCGGGAGACACGAGCAGTACTTC.